This TCR beta chain was identified in a study of beta chain features in type 1 diabetes. Whole-study findings and limits: In every one of the four CD4+ subsets, TCRB CDR3s were moderately but significantly shorter in Type 1 diabetes patients. VDJ junctions in type 1 diabetes patients carried more deletions and fewer insertions.

Sequencing targeted expressed TCRB transcripts, as all isolated RNA had been reverse transcribed. Assay used: immunoSEQ multiplex PCR; TCRdb lists only in-frame clones, some missing. The profile shows 450,000 to 600,000 clones, over 25% of them singletons. Only a few counts were recorded for this clone. Antigen: not known. Different DNA sequences within this sample yield the same CDR3. Sorting gave populations that all exceeded 95% purity. This receptor was taken from a man in his late teens or twenties in good health. The sequencing sample was made of naive CD4+ T cells from blood.

CDR3 region: CASSFSGSSYNEQFF. CDR3 in DNA: TGTGCCAGCAGCTTTAGCGGGAGCTCCTACAATGAGCAGTTCTTC. V and J are TRBV7-2 and TRBJ2-1; 9 nucleotides align to TRBD2. With V trimmed by 3 bases and J by 0 bases, 0 bases remained unmatched. The CDR3 is 15 amino acids. The germline V gene encodes CDR1 SGHTA and CDR2 FQGNSA.